Listed below are T cell receptor beta chains from one sample, sequenced in a study of T cell changes during pregnancy in multiple sclerosis. The assay was immunoSEQ multiplex PCR, and TCRdb's table has in-frame clones only and misses some. The table shows about 67,000 clones, with about nine tenths occurring only once. The material was peripheral blood, obtained in the second trimester of pregnancy. The receptors stem from a female donor with multiple sclerosis, enrolled in a pregnancy study. Each CDR3 is given with its conserved first and last residue. D genes are given only for firm matches. The size field is filled for only some rows; it gives once, few, many or a size class.

v_gene: TRBV6-5
abundance: .
d_gene: TRBD1
j_gene: TRBJ1-1
CDR3nt: TGTGCCAGCAGCGAGGGACAGCCCACGCAAGCTTTCTTT
CDR3aa: CASSEGQPTQAFF

v_gene: TRBV5-4
abundance: .
d_gene: .
j_gene: TRBJ2-1
CDR3nt: TGTGCCAGCAGCTCGGACAGCAGTTACAATGAGCAGTTCTTC
CDR3aa: CASSSDSSYNEQFF

v_gene: TRBV5-8
abundance: .
d_gene: .
j_gene: TRBJ1-5
CDR3nt: TGTGCCAGCAGCCTCAGGGATAGCAATCAGCCCCAGCATTTT
CDR3aa: CASSLRDSNQPQHF

v_gene: TRBV2
abundance: .
d_gene: TRBD1
j_gene: TRBJ2-2
CDR3nt: TGTGCCAGCAGGGATGACAGGGCCGGGGAGCTGTTTTTT
CDR3aa: CASRDDRAGELFF

v_gene: TRBV19
abundance: .
d_gene: TRBD1
j_gene: TRBJ2-1
CDR3nt: TGTGCCAGTAGTCCGCTCAGGGGGCGTACAATCGATGAGCAGTTCTTC
CDR3aa: CASSPLRGRTIDEQFF

v_gene: TRBV20-1
abundance: .
d_gene: .
j_gene: TRBJ2-1
CDR3nt: TGCAGTGCTAACGTCGGGGGTGAGCAGTTCTTC
CDR3aa: CSANVGGEQFF

v_gene: TRBV29-1
abundance: once
d_gene: TRBD2
j_gene: TRBJ2-6
CDR3nt: TGCAGCGTTGGGCTAGCGGGAGTTGGGGCCAACGTCCTGACTTTC
CDR3aa: CSVGLAGVGANVLTF

v_gene: TRBV4-1
abundance: few
d_gene: TRBD1
j_gene: TRBJ2-2
CDR3nt: TGCGCCAGCAGCCCGATCGACAGGGCGAACACCGGGGAGCTGTTTTTT
CDR3aa: CASSPIDRANTGELFF

v_gene: TRBV4-1
abundance: .
d_gene: .
j_gene: TRBJ2-7
CDR3nt: TGCGCCAGCAGCCAACACAGGTTCGACGAGCAGTACTTC
CDR3aa: CASSQHRFDEQYF

v_gene: TRBV5-1
abundance: .
d_gene: TRBD1
j_gene: TRBJ2-1
CDR3nt: TGCGCCAGCAGCTTACTCTCAGGGGGCACCTACAATGAGCAGTTCTTC
CDR3aa: CASSLLSGGTYNEQFF

v_gene: TRBV7-3
abundance: .
d_gene: TRBD2
j_gene: TRBJ2-1
CDR3nt: TGTGCCAGCAGCCCGGGGGGGACATTCAATGAGCAGTTCTTC
CDR3aa: CASSPGGTFNEQFF

v_gene: TRBV5-1
abundance: .
d_gene: .
j_gene: TRBJ1-4
CDR3nt: TGCGCCAGCAGCTTATCTGGGGGCGTGGATGAAAAACTGTTTTTC
CDR3aa: CASSLSGGVDEKLFF

v_gene: TRBV4-2
abundance: .
d_gene: TRBD2
j_gene: TRBJ2-7
CDR3nt: TGTGCCAGCAGCCAAGCCGCCGGACTAGGAGGCAGATACGAGCAGTACTTC
CDR3aa: CASSQAAGLGGRYEQYF

v_gene: TRBV11-3
abundance: few
d_gene: TRBD1
j_gene: TRBJ2-5
CDR3nt: TGTGCCAGCAGCCGGACAGGGACGACACAAGAGACCCAGTACTTC
CDR3aa: CASSRTGTTQETQYF

v_gene: TRBV7-2
abundance: once
d_gene: TRBD2
j_gene: TRBJ2-1
CDR3nt: TGTGCCAGCACCACGAATCGGGTGGCGGGGGGTTTGGATGAGCAGTTCTTC
CDR3aa: CASTTNRVAGGLDEQFF

v_gene: TRBV6-5
abundance: .
d_gene: .
j_gene: TRBJ1-1
CDR3nt: TGTGCCAGCACGAGAGGGGGTTTCTTGGTTTTCTTT
CDR3aa: CASTRGGFLVFF

v_gene: TRBV14
abundance: .
d_gene: TRBD1
j_gene: TRBJ2-7
CDR3nt: TGTGCCAGCAAGGACAGGGTTTCCTACGAGCAGTACTTC
CDR3aa: CASKDRVSYEQYF

v_gene: TRBV30
abundance: .
d_gene: TRBD2
j_gene: TRBJ2-7
CDR3nt: TGTGCCTGGAGAAACCAGCGGGGACTCTACGAGCAGTACTTC
CDR3aa: CAWRNQRGLYEQYF

v_gene: TRBV6-1
abundance: .
d_gene: .
j_gene: TRBJ1-1
CDR3nt: TGTGCCAGCAGTGACCCTAACAGGGTGAACACTGAAGCTTTCTTT
CDR3aa: CASSDPNRVNTEAFF

v_gene: TRBV7-9
abundance: .
d_gene: TRBD1
j_gene: TRBJ2-5
CDR3nt: TGTGCCAGCAGCTACGCGACAGGGGAGGAGACCCAGTACTTC
CDR3aa: CASSYATGEETQYF

v_gene: TRBV19
abundance: .
d_gene: TRBD1
j_gene: TRBJ2-3
CDR3nt: TGTGCCAGTAGTCGCGGACAGGGAAGAGGCACAGATACGCAGTATTTT
CDR3aa: CASSRGQGRGTDTQYF

v_gene: TRBV30
abundance: .
d_gene: TRBD2
j_gene: TRBJ2-7
CDR3nt: TGTGCCTGGAGTAGAGGACTAGCGGGGACCTACGAGCAGTACTTC
CDR3aa: CAWSRGLAGTYEQYF